What follows describes a single TCR beta chain. The antigen remains undetermined. Germline and junction disagree at one end, which may indicate a read error. The source material, RNA transcripts, was used to amplify TCR beta CDR3 regions. The primer set for the first-round RT-PCR of the TCR CDR3 was HTBI. TCRdb independently ran MiXCR on the multiplex PCR reads; one entry per CDR3 protein. The profile covers about 600,000 distinct CDR3 sequences, with approximately 16% appearing a single time and more than 3% taken by the ten largest. Germline V CDR1 and CDR2: SGHRS, YFSETQ. The CDR3 totals 16 residues. This entry is derived from a study of T cells in Graves' hyperthyroidism and ophthalmopathy. Not enrolled were patients with uncontrolled infection, other autoimmune disease, pregnancy or lactation. Study-wide findings and caveats: Most clonotypes expanded in thyroid above 0.001 were likewise present in blood.

The sequencing input was blood. V and J are TRBV5-1 and TRBJ2-5; 13 nucleotides match TRBD2. The TCR was taken from a woman in her forties with Graves' ophthalmopathy. The CDR3 DNA follows: TGCGCCAGCAGGGAGGGACTAGCGGGACCCCAAGAGTCCCAGTACTTC. Its translation: CASREGLAGPQESQYF.